The 18 T cell receptor beta chains below come from one sample, sequenced in a study of T cell responses to AZD1222 COVID-19 vaccine. The method was immunoSEQ multiplex PCR; TCRdb's version includes in-frame clones alone and lacks a portion of them. The profile shows 93,000 or so clones, roughly 87% of them singletons. The material was peripheral blood, obtained on day 0 of AZD1222 vaccination. These receptors were taken from an adult in good health.

The chain is built from TRBV5-1 and TRBJ2-1, with 11 nucleotides matching TRBD2. The V gene end was trimmed by 3 bases and the J gene end by 7 bases; junction bases not matched to a gene: 6. This CDR3 is 15 amino acids long. From germline, CDR1 is SGHRS and CDR2 YFSETQ. Written as DNA, the CDR3 is TGCGCCAGCAGCTCGACTAGCGGGGTATCAAATGAGCAGTTCTTC. Translation gives CASSSTSGVSNEQFF.

The chain carries TRBV10-3 and TRBJ2-2, with TRBD2 matching 9 bases. V lost 10 bases, J lost 0 bases, and 3 bases stayed unmatched. Germline V gives CDR1 ENHRY, CDR2 SYGVKD. The CDR3 totals 14 residues. The CDR3 loop reads CATAGGPNTGELFF. In DNA form, the CDR3 reads TGTGCCACAGCGGGGGGACCGAACACCGGGGAGCTGTTTTTT.

This chain links TRBV9 with TRBJ2-5, with 7 bases matching TRBD2. Germline CDR1 and CDR2: SGDLS and YYNGEE. The CDR3 loop spans 15 amino acids. Trimming at V came to 3 bases and at J to 4 bases, leaving 9 bases not matched to a gene. The chain's CDR3 is CASSEAGSWGETQYF. The DNA of the CDR3 is TGTGCCAGCAGCGAAGCGGGGTCATGGGGAGAGACCCAGTACTTC.

The chain carries TRBV6-1 and TRBJ1-3; no clear D gene. Trimming cost V 3 bases and J 3 bases, with 9 bases left between them. The germline CDR1 and CDR2 sequences are MNHNS and SASEGT. The CDR3 is 14 amino acids. This CDR3 is CASSDGRVGNTIYF. Here the CDR3 DNA reads TGTGCCAGCAGTGACGGACGGGTTGGAAACACCATATATTTT.

The chain joins TRBV6-5 to TRBJ2-1; a possible D gene is TRBD1 (6 bases). The germline CDR1 and CDR2 sequences are MNHEY and SVGAGI. Trimming stripped 0 bases from V and 5 bases from J, with 11 bases between. This CDR3 has 15 residues. The CDR3 sequence is CASSYSQTGHNEQFF. CDR3 coding DNA: TGTGCCAGCAGTTACTCCCAAACAGGGCACAATGAGCAGTTCTTC.

The chain combines TRBV7-2 with TRBJ1-4; D is uncertain. The CDR3 runs to 13 residues. The germline gives CDR1 SGHTA, CDR2 FQGNSA. Between the trimmed V and J ends, which lost 3 bases and 5 bases, there was a span of 7 bases. DNA of the CDR3: TGTGCCAGCAGCTTTCAACCCAATGAAAAACTGTTTTTT. This sequence encodes CASSFQPNEKLFF.

The chain employs TRBV27 and TRBJ1-5, with D possibly matching TRBD1 (6 bases). The CDR3 spans 14 residues. Trimming took off 0 bases at V and 11 bases at J, with 14 bases between the two ends. CDR1 and CDR2 (germline): MNHEY, SMNVEV (reference sequence). The CDR3: CASSLSRDQGSQHF. DNA of the CDR3: TGTGCCAGCAGTTTATCGCGGGATCAGGGGTCCCAGCATTTT.

The chain links TRBV30 to TRBJ1-2, with 9 nucleotides matching TRBD1. There are 14 residues in the CDR3. The germline CDR1 and CDR2 sequences are GTSNPN and SVGIG (reference sequence). The V segment lost 3 bases and the J segment 4 bases; nucleotides outside the gene matches: 6. In DNA form, the CDR3 reads TGTGCCTGGAGGAAGATACAGGGGGCCTATGGCTACACCTTC. This codes for CAWRKIQGAYGYTF.

The V and J genes are TRBV7-9 and TRBJ2-7, with D hard to call. This CDR3 contains 13 residues. Trimming shortened V by 0 bases and J by 6 bases, and 9 bases separated the two germline ends. Germline CDR1 SEHNR, CDR2 FQNEAQ (reference sequence). The CDR3 here is CASSLANLGEQYF. CDR3 bases: TGTGCCAGCAGCTTAGCGAATCTTGGCGAGCAGTACTTC.

J is TRBJ2-7 and V is TRBV5-1; perhaps D is TRBD1 or TRBD2 (5 bases each). V shed 2 bases and J shed 1 base, with 16 bases lying between them. Germline loops: CDR1 SGHRS, CDR2 YFSETQ. The CDR3 spans 16 residues. CDR3: CASSFGHREGSYEQYF. The CDR3 DNA sequence: TGCGCCAGCAGCTTTGGGCACAGAGAGGGGTCCTACGAGCAGTACTTC. The full variable domain, rest sourced from reference TRBV5-1 and TRBJ2-7, is KAGVTQTPRYLIKTRGQQVTLSCSPISGHRSVSWYQQTPGQGLQFLFEYFSETQRNKGNFPGRFSGRQFSNSRSEMNVSTLELGDSALYLCASSFGHREGSYEQYFGPGTRLTVT.

The genes are TRBV6-5 and TRBJ1-1; D is undetermined. CDR3 length: 14 residues. The germline V gene has CDR1 MNHEY and CDR2 SVGAGI. Between the trimmed V and J ends, which lost 2 bases and 8 bases, there was a span of 15 bases. Here the CDR3 reads CASSYDLRSREAFF. The CDR3 DNA follows: TGTGCCAGCAGTTACGATCTCAGGAGCCGCGAAGCTTTCTTT.

The V and J genes are TRBV21-1 and TRBJ1-5; TRBD1, the table's D call, lacks a check against the DNA. TRBV21-1 is assigned pseudogene status. The CDR3 has 18 residues. The CDR3 region has the DNA TGTGCCAGCAGCCTCTTGGCACAGGGGGCGAACGGCAATCAGCCCCAGCATTTT. It yields the protein CASSLLAQGANGNQPQHF.

This clone was detected once. This chain joins TRBV6-5 and TRBJ2-6; either TRBD1 or TRBD2 may fit D (6 bases each). The germline V gene encodes CDR1 MNHEY and CDR2 SVGAGI. The CDR3 is 15 amino acids. V lost 7 bases and J lost 2, with 12 bases in between. CDR3: CASTSRGAGANVLTF. The CDR3, as DNA: TGTGCCAGCACCTCGAGGGGGGCTGGGGCCAACGTCCTGACTTTC.

This clone was seen just once. The rearrangement joins TRBV7-9 to TRBJ1-2, with TRBD1 identical over 7 bases. CDR1 SEHNR and CDR2 FQNEAQ come from the germline V gene (reference sequence). With 7 bases clipped from V and 1 base from J, the junction kept 6 bases outside the gene matches. The CDR3 runs to 14 residues. This chain's CDR3 is CASTPRDSNYGYTF. In DNA form, the CDR3 reads TGTGCCAGCACCCCACGGGACAGTAACTATGGCTACACCTTC.

V gene TRBV7-9 combines with J gene TRBJ2-7; 7 nucleotides line up with TRBD1. Looked up from germline, CDR1 is SEHNR and CDR2 is FQNEAQ (reference sequence). CDR3 length equals 15 residues. The J segment lost 2 bases and the V segment lost 6 bases, leaving 10 bases of the junction unmatched. CDR3 amino acids: CASRSGQIMTYEQYF. DNA for the CDR3: TGTGCCAGCAGGTCGGGACAGATTATGACCTACGAGCAGTACTTC.

V gene TRBV6-5 combines with J gene TRBJ1-1; TRBD1 might be the D (6 bases). The CDR3 is 15 residues long. Trimming removed 2 bases from V and 2 bases from J, with 12 bases in between. Germline V gives CDR1 MNHEY, CDR2 SVGAGI. The CDR3 loop is CASSYDRFFNTEAFF. DNA for the CDR3: TGTGCCAGCAGTTACGACAGGTTTTTTAACACTGAAGCTTTCTTT.

This rearrangement joins TRBV18 to TRBJ2-2; D is unresolved. The CDR3 is 13 residues long. Germline V gene lookup returns CDR1 KGHSH and CDR2 LQKENI. Trimming took 1 base from V and 1 from J, leaving 1 base between them. DNA for the CDR3: TGTGCCAGCTCACCACAGAACACCGGGGAGCTGTTTTTT. Amino acids: CASSPQNTGELFF.

The V gene is TRBV5-1, the J gene TRBJ2-7; D gene uncertain. The V end lost 0 bases, the J end lost 3 bases, and 19 bases lay between the germline ends. The germline V gene has CDR1 SGHRS and CDR2 YFSETQ. The CDR3 is 17 amino acids. CDR3 nucleotide sequence: TGCGCCAGCAGCTTGGTTGTTCGTTCGTCCTCACTCTACGAGCAGTACTTC. Protein product: CASSLVVRSSSLYEQYF.